This entry lists 13 T cell receptor beta chains sequenced from one sample in a study of blood T cell repertoires in COVID-19. Generated by immunoSEQ multiplex PCR, the TCRdb table keeps only in-frame clones and is missing some. Of 90,000 to 120,000 clones listed, roughly 88% were seen once; the top ten hold 6.8%. Sequencing input: peripheral blood. Receptor source: a man aged 50-59 years with active or convalescent COVID-19.

This rearrangement joins TRBV6-5 to TRBJ2-7, with 9 nucleotides matching TRBD1. This CDR3 comprises 14 residues. Germline V CDR1 and CDR2: MNHEY, SVGAGI. The V gene end was trimmed by 5 bases and the J gene end by 2 bases; junction bases not matched to a gene: 4. The CDR3 nucleotides are TGTGCCAGCAGTAAGGGACAGGGCCCCTACGAGCAGTACTTC. Translated, it gives CASSKGQGPYEQYF.

The chain has TRBV30 and TRBJ2-7, with TRBD2 matching 8 bases. CDR3 length: 14 amino acids. Losses at the gene ends were 2 bases for V and 7 bases for J; bases not matched to a gene: 10. Germline CDR1 is GTSNPN and CDR2 is SVGIG (reference sequence). DNA for the CDR3: TGTGCCTGGAGTTTTGGGGGCGGGGGGAGAGAGCAGTACTTC. It codes for CAWSFGGGGREQYF.

J is TRBJ2-3 and V is TRBV28, with D perhaps matching TRBD1 (5 bases). Trimming shortened V by 0 bases and J by 5 bases, and 12 bases separated the two germline ends. This CDR3 is built from 15 residues. Per the germline V gene, CDR1 is MDHEN and CDR2 is SYDVKM. The CDR3 loop is CASSLWSRVGDTQYF. The CDR3 DNA sequence: TGTGCCAGCAGTTTATGGAGCAGGGTAGGAGATACGCAGTATTTT.

The CDR3 DNA reads as TGTGCCAGTAGCTATTTCCCTACGGGACTAGCCTCTGATGCGCGAAACAATGAGCAGTTCTTC. Encoded protein: CASSYFPTGLASDARNNEQFF. This chain uses TRBV19 with TRBJ2-1; 9 positions match TRBD2. CDR3 length: 21 residues. Trimming cost V 6 bases and J 5 bases; bases outside gene matches: 26. Germline-derived CDR1 and CDR2 are LNHDA and SQIVND (reference sequence).

The chain couples TRBV3-1 (or the pseudogene TRBV3-2) to TRBJ2-2, with D tentatively TRBD1 (6 bases). The V end was cut by 3 bases, the J end by 1 base, with 6 bases between. Germline CDR1 is LGHDT and CDR2 is YNNKEL (reference sequence). There are 14 residues in the CDR3. CDR3 DNA sequence: TGTGCCAGCAGCCAGGACAGGAACACCGGGGAGCTGTTTTTT. Protein product: CASSQDRNTGELFF.

In this sample, this clone turned up once. The J gene is TRBJ1-2, the V gene TRBV27, with D perhaps matching TRBD1 (5 bases). The V gene lost 4 bases and the J gene lost 6 bases, with 12 bases spanning the gap. CDR3 length: 13 residues. Germline CDR1 and CDR2: MNHEY and SMNVEV (reference sequence). The chain's CDR3 is CASSSGIDNGYTF. CDR3 DNA sequence: TGTGCCAGCAGTTCAGGGATCGACAATGGCTACACCTTC.

This chain joins TRBV3-1 (or the pseudogene TRBV3-2) and TRBJ2-2; 7 nucleotides align to TRBD2. Trimming took 1 base from V and 0 from J; bases not matched to a gene: 11. CDR3 length equals 19 residues. CDR1 LGHDT and CDR2 YNNKEL come from the germline V gene (reference sequence). CDR3 DNA sequence: TGTGCCAGCAGCCAAGTTGAGGGAGGGTTAACAGCGAACACCGGGGAGCTGTTTTTT. Translated: CASSQVEGGLTANTGELFF.

The rearrangement joins TRBV27 to TRBJ2-1; the match to TRBD2 covers 8 bases. The CDR3 has 15 amino acids. V dropped 5 bases and J dropped 7; count of bases not matched to a gene: 10. CDR1 and CDR2 from the germline V gene are MNHEY and SMNVEV (reference sequence). The CDR3 region has the DNA TGTGCCAGCAGTCACCTAAGCGGGAGCGATAATGAGCAGTTCTTC. It is translated as CASSHLSGSDNEQFF.

The genes are TRBV5-1 and TRBJ2-2; weak D call: TRBD2 (5 bases). Germline V gene lookup returns CDR1 SGHRS and CDR2 YFSETQ. V was pared by 1 base and J by 0 bases, with 10 bases between. The CDR3 is made up of 16 amino acids. CDR3 bases: TGCGCCAGCAGCTTGCGGGAAAACTCGAACACCGGGGAGCTGTTTTTT. As protein: CASSLRENSNTGELFF.

The chain couples TRBV7-6 to TRBJ2-5; 8 bases fit TRBD1. The CDR3 length is 15 residues. Trimming removed 2 bases from V and 5 bases from J; junction bases left unmatched: 7. In germline, CDR1 is SGHVS, CDR2 FNYEAQ. The CDR3: CASSLNIQGAETQYF. Here the CDR3 DNA reads TGTGCCAGCAGCTTAAATATCCAGGGGGCGGAGACCCAGTACTTC.

The V and J genes are TRBV3-1 (or the pseudogene TRBV3-2) and TRBJ2-7, with D unclear. The CDR3 has 15 amino acids. CDR1 LGHDT and CDR2 YNNKEL come from the germline V gene (reference sequence). Trimming left V 1 base short and J 3 bases short, with 13 bases between. The CDR3 loop reads CASSQVLGRGYEQYF. The CDR3 DNA sequence: TGTGCCAGCAGCCAAGTTCTAGGCCGAGGCTACGAGCAGTACTTC.

The rearrangement uses TRBV6-1 and TRBJ2-1; 12 bases align to TRBD2. CDR1 is MNHNS and CDR2 is SASEGT in the germline V gene. The CDR3 loop spans 17 amino acids. The junction had 4 bases not matched to a gene; V was cut back by 4 bases and J by 0 bases. CDR3: CASSGPTSGSSYNEQFF. Here the CDR3 DNA reads TGTGCCAGCAGTGGCCCGACTAGCGGGAGCTCCTACAATGAGCAGTTCTTC.

The genes are TRBV20-1 and TRBJ2-1; 7 bases are a match to TRBD2. Per germline, CDR1 DFQATT and CDR2 SNEGSKA (reference sequence). The CDR3 loop spans 15 amino acids. Unmatched junction bases numbered 9, after V lost 3 bases and J lost 4 bases. CDR3 region: CSASPASSGYNEQFF. DNA for the CDR3: TGCAGTGCTAGTCCCGCTTCTAGCGGATACAATGAGCAGTTCTTC.